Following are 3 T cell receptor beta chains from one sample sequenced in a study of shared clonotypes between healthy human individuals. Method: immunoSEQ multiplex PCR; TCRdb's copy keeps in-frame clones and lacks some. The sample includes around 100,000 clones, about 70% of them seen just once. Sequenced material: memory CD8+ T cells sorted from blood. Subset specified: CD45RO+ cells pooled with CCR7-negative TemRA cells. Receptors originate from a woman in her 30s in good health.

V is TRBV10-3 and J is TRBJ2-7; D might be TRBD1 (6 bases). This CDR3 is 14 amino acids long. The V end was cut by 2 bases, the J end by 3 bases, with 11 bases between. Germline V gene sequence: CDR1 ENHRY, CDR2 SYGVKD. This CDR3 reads CAISEDDRFYEQYF. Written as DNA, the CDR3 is TGTGCCATCAGTGAGGACGACAGGTTCTACGAGCAGTACTTC.

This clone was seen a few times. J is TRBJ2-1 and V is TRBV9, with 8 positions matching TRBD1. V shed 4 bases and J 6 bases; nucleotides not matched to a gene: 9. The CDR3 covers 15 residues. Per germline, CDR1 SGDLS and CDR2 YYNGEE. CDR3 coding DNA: TGTGCCAGCAGCCAATCGACAGGGGAGTTCAATGAGCAGTTCTTC. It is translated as CASSQSTGEFNEQFF.

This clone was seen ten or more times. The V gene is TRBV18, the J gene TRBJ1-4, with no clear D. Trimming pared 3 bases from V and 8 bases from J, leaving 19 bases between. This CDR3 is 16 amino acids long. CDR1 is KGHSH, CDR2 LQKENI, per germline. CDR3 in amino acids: CASSPRNPGVHEKLFF. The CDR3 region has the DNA TGTGCCAGCTCACCCCGCAATCCAGGAGTGCACGAAAAACTGTTTTTT.